The T cell receptor (beta chain) described here comes from a study of T cell responses to AZD1222 COVID-19 vaccine (dated by TCRdb to the early 2020s). As for the study more broadly: AZD1222 recipients whose second dose came at about 4 weeks and those whose second dose came at about 12 weeks were combined into one group, since spike-specific TCR depth and breadth did not differ between the two schedules. A total of 233 trial participants underwent TCR sequencing, of whom some 200 had received two doses of AZD1222 and about 26 had received two doses of the MenACWY control vaccine. Trial participants were enrolled by age into subgroups of 18-55, 56-69 and 70-plus years, and 148, 28 and 57 TCR-sequenced participants, respectively, were included in these subgroups.

Results and caveats for the whole study, not just this receptor: Only five or six AZD1222 recipients were SARS-CoV-2 seropositive at baseline, limiting conclusions about previously exposed vaccinees. Nearly half of unique spike-specific TCRs reportedly recognized epitopes outside regions mutated in the B.1.351 and B.1.1.7 variants. The 56-69-year group was small, and its depth increase did not reach significance, likely because of low power. No day 14 peak-response samples were available, so repertoires were characterized only after the peak T cell response. A significant rise in spike-specific TCR breadth and depth was observed after two AZD1222 doses relative to day 0 and relative to MenACWY recipients. CD4 TCRs associated with the vaccine covered the entire spike protein, and the dominant responses were in regions 160-218 and 743-854. Participants were mostly white British and included more females than males, and it was suggested by the authors that clonal diversity may have been underestimated.

The CDR3 spans 15 residues, from the cysteine through the phenylalanine. Only the CDR3 region is kept as DNA, spanning 45 bases read in frame from base 1. V lost 5 bases and J lost 0 bases; the stretch between them is 13 bases long. Looking up the germline V gene yields CDR1 KGHSH and CDR2 LQKENI. The CDR3 regions of human TCRbeta chains were subjected to immunosequencing. Concerning the study's data processing: TCRs in the repertoires were matched against a reference library of SARS-CoV-2-specific TCRs that had been generated with the MIRA antigen-specificity platform. Breadth meant the fraction of unique TCRs that were SARS-CoV-2-associated, whereas depth meant the fraction of total T cells that were SARS-CoV-2-associated. Each spike-specific TCR was assigned to its reactive spike region and to a CD4 or CD8 class using the MIRA data. Log10-transformed breadth and depth values were compared by one-way ANOVA with Sidak's multiple comparisons tests. TCRdb provides this immuneACCESS table in a form limited to in-frame rearrangements. Some clones are lacking; in checked studies, under half of them reflect an unresolved V gene, and why the rest are absent is not known. V, J and clone size were drawn from that table, and D and trimming were deduced from the DNA. The sample profile shows some 150,000 clones; around nine tenths of them were found once. The ten largest make up 5% of the sample.

For this clone: What this receptor recognizes is not known. No clone much larger than this one lies a single base away; base qualities are absent.

The intended sense of this specimen's time point label: baseline before first vaccination. Vaccinee samples were obtained from the UK trials COV001 and COV002, which included a single-blind randomized controlled phase 2/3 trial of AZD1222 (ChAdOx1 nCoV-19) in healthy adults. For TCRbeta chain sequencing, PBMC samples were collected from trial participants at day 0 and at day 28 after the second dose. This specimen was peripheral blood, taken on day 0 of AZD1222 vaccination. The chain was built from TRBV18 and TRBJ1-1; the D region possibly corresponds to TRBD1 (5 bases align). This TCR derives from an adult in good health. The nucleotide sequence is TGTGCCAGCTCAAGGGGCTACCGAGTGAACACTGAAGCTTTCTTT. This is translated as CASSRGYRVNTEAFF.